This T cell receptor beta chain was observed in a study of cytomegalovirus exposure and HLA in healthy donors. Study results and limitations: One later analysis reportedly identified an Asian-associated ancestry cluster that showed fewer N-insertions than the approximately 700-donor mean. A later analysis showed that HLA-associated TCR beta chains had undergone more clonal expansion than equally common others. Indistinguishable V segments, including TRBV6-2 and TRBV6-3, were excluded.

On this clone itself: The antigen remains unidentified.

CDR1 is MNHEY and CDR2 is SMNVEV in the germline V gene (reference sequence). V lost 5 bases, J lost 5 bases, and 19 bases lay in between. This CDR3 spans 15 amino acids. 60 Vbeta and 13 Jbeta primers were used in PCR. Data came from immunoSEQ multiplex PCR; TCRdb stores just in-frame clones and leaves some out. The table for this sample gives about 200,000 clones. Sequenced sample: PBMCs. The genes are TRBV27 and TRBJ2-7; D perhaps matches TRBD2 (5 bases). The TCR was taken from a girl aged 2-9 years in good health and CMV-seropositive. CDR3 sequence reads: CASSKRWERRDEQYF. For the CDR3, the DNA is TGTGCCAGCAGTAAACGGTGGGAGAGACGAGACGAGCAGTACTTC.